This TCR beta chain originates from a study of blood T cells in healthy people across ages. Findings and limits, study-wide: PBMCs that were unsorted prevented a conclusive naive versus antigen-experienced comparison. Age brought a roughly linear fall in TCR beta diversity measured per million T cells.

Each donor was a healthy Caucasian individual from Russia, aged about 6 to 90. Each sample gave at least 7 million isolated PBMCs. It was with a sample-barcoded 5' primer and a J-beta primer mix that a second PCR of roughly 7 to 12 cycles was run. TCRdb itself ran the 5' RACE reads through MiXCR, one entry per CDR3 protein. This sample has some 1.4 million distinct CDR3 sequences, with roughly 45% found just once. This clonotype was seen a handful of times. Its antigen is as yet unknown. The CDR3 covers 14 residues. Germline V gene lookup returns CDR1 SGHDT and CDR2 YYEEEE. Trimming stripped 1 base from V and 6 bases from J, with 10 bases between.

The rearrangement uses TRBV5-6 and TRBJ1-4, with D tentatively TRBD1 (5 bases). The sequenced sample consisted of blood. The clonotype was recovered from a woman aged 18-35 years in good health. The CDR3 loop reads CASSLRGRYEKLFF. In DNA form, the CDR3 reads TGTGCCAGCAGCTTGCGGGGGAGGTATGAAAAACTGTTTTTT.